This T cell receptor beta chain originates from a study of T cell repertoires in cytomegalovirus infection. In the study overall: The authors used CMV epitopes that were HLA-C-restricted (recently identified) and HLA-B-restricted (well studied). Carrying CMV and the relevant HLA type showed in public TCR beta signatures.

V was shortened by 2 bases and J by 0 bases, with 17 bases between the two germline ends. The CDR3 runs 18 residues. Germline V gene lookup returns CDR1 SGHAT and CDR2 FQDESV (reference sequence). Using its own MiXCR run on the reads, TCRdb lists one record per CDR3 protein. Of under 150,000 distinct CDR3 sequences listed, roughly 30% are singletons. Findings and caveats of the study: Totalled public TCR beta family frequency picked out people who carried CMV plus the relevant HLA. HLA-C-restricted CMV-specific TCR beta clonotypes prevailed in the ex vivo response.

This clonotype was seen a few times. The antigen remains unidentified. The origin of this receptor is a human donor in good health (CMV status not recorded). Some clones in this sample may be carry-over from other donors' samples. V usage is TRBV11-1 and J usage is TRBJ2-1; D remains ambiguous. Source: CD8+ T cells from cultured PBMCs, taken from culture after CMV antigen stimulation. CDR3 residues: CASSLLAPFARSYNEQFF. CDR3 in DNA: TGTGCCAGCAGCTTACTGGCCCCCTTTGCCCGCTCCTACAATGAGCAGTTCTTC.